Presented here are 29 T cell receptor beta chains from one specimen sequenced in a study of regulatory T cells in long-lasting Graves disease. Time point defined: newly diagnosed GD, antithyroid drugs for less than 3 months. The TCR library used RNA extracted from PBMCs. Researchers made TCR beta libraries by using iRepertoire HTBI primers and running Arm-PCR on CDR3 regions. TCRdb itself ran the multiplex PCR reads through MiXCR, one entry per CDR3 protein. The sample lists around 240,000 distinct CDR3 sequences; approximately 18% were seen once. The data also belong to a second study, concerning T cells in Graves' hyperthyroidism and ophthalmopathy.

The input for sequencing was peripheral blood mononuclear cells (PBMCs), taken at new diagnosis, from a patient treated with antithyroid drugs. These receptors all come from a woman aged 25 to 39 with Graves disease.

This clonotype was counted at least ten times. V is TRBV18 and J is TRBJ1-4, with 7 bases that match TRBD1. The ends lost 5 bases at V and 1 base at J; junction bases unmatched: 1. Germline V lookup: CDR1 KGHSH, CDR2 LQKENI. The CDR3 is made up of 14 amino acids. The CDR3 spells CASSWDRTNEKLFF. The DNA of the CDR3 is TGTGCCAGCTCATGGGACAGAACTAATGAAAAACTGTTTTTT.

This clonotype was seen at least ten times. The chain combines TRBV12-3 or TRBV12-4 with TRBJ1-1; the D is unclear. CDR3 size: 13 residues. Trimming removed 3 bases at V and 7 bases at J, with 12 bases between. CDR3 DNA sequence: TGTGCCAGCAGTTTTAGGTTCGGGTTTGAAGCTTTCTTT. As protein: CASSFRFGFEAFF.

This clonotype was observed at least ten times. Written as DNA, the CDR3 is TGTGCCAGCAGCCCCCGGACAGAGGGAGACACAGATACGCAGTATTTT. It is translated as CASSPRTEGDTDTQYF. This rearrangement joins TRBV11-2 to TRBJ2-3; weak D call: TRBD1 (6 bases). CDR1 and CDR2 (germline): SGHAT, FQNNGV. Trimming removed 5 bases at V and 2 bases at J, with 17 bases between. The CDR3 is 16 residues long.

This clonotype was counted many times. The chain uses TRBV20-1 and TRBJ2-5; D ambiguous. The CDR3 consists of 12 residues. Germline lookup yields CDR1 DFQATT and CDR2 SNEGSKA (reference sequence). Trimming removed 6 bases at V and 5 bases at J, with 13 bases between. The CDR3 region is CSANAPAETQYF. The CDR3, as DNA: TGCAGTGCGAATGCCCCCGCCGAGACCCAGTACTTC.

This clonotype was counted ten times or more. V usage is TRBV2 and J usage is TRBJ2-2; no clear D. Germline V lookup: CDR1 SNHLY, CDR2 FYNNEI. V was trimmed by 4 bases and J by 0 bases, leaving 9 bases between them. The CDR3 totals 15 residues. For the CDR3, the DNA is TGTGCCAGCAGTGGTTCAGGAGCGAACACCGGGGAGCTGTTTTTT. It yields the protein CASSGSGANTGELFF.

In its sample, this clonotype was seen a few times. The chain couples TRBV19 to TRBJ1-6; D not certain. The CDR3 runs 14 residues. Trimming left V 3 bases short and J 6 bases short, with 9 bases between. Per germline, CDR1 LNHDA and CDR2 SQIVND (reference sequence). DNA of the CDR3: TGTGCCAGTAGTATCGCTCAATCTAATTCACCCCTCCACTTT. Translation gives CASSIAQSNSPLHF.

This clonotype was counted ten times or more. V usage is TRBV20-1 and J usage is TRBJ2-2, with D hard to call. V was clipped by 0 bases and J by 4 bases, with 12 bases between them. The CDR3 contains 15 residues. Germline V lookup: CDR1 DFQATT, CDR2 SNEGSKA (reference sequence). In DNA, the CDR3 is TGCAGTGCTAGAGACGGTCGGCAGAGCACCGGGGAGCTGTTTTTT. Residues: CSARDGRQSTGELFF.

CDR3 in DNA: TGTGCCAGCAGTGAAGGGGACCGGGAGACCCAGTACTTC. This translates into CASSEGDRETQYF. The V gene is TRBV25-1, the J gene TRBJ2-5; D tentatively reads TRBD1 or TRBD2 (5 bases each). Trimming shortened V by 2 bases and J by 5 bases, and 9 bases separated the two germline ends. Germline V gene sequence: CDR1 MGHDK, CDR2 SYGVNS. This CDR3 spans 13 amino acids.

Regarding this clonotype: A far larger clone is one nucleotide away, so this likely arose from a read error. This rearrangement joins TRBV7-9 to TRBJ1-5; 9 bases are shared with TRBD1. The J call may be faulty, since TRBJ2-3 better matches the DNA end. CDR1 is SEHNR and CDR2 is FQNEAQ in the germline V gene (reference sequence). The CDR3 totals 14 residues. CDR3 protein: CASSHDRGNQPQYF. The CDR3 DNA follows: TGTGCCAGCAGTCACGACAGGGGGAATCAGCCCCAGTATTTT.

This clonotype was seen many times. The J gene is TRBJ1-2, the V gene TRBV19, with D tentatively TRBD1 (6 bases). Germline loops: CDR1 LNHDA, CDR2 SQIVND (reference sequence). This CDR3 contains 15 residues. With 7 bases removed from V and 1 base from J, the gap between germline ends came to 16 bases. CDR3 bases: TGTGCCAGTAAGACCTACCGGGACATTAACTATGGCTACACCTTC. This gives the protein CASKTYRDINYGYTF.

Many counts were recorded for this clonotype. The rearrangement joins TRBV5-8 to TRBJ1-1; D gene uncertain. V lost 5 bases, J lost 0 bases, and 14 bases lay in between. The CDR3 is made up of 15 amino acids. Per the germline V gene, CDR1 is SGHTS and CDR2 is YDEGEE. The CDR3 sequence: CASRLYTTMNTEAFF. The CDR3 DNA follows: TGTGCCAGCAGATTATATACCACCATGAACACTGAAGCTTTCTTT.

This clonotype has just one count. This could be a read error, since a much larger clone is one nucleotide away. The chain employs TRBV12-3 or TRBV12-4 and TRBJ1-3; TRBD1 might be the D (5 bases). The CDR3 totals 11 residues. Trimming took 5 bases from V and 11 from J, leaving 10 bases between them. CDR3 sequence reads: CASSPGASIYF. As DNA, the CDR3 is TGTGCCAGCAGTCCCGGGGCGTCCATATATTTT.

As for this clonotype: A far larger clone is off by one base, so a read error is likely. The CDR3 DNA reads TGTGCCAGCAGTGAGGGCAGTGGAACTACTGGAAGCACCATATATTTT. Translated, it gives CASSEGSGTTGSTIYF. The J gene is TRBJ1-3, the V gene TRBV6-1; D not certain. Germline CDR1 is MNHNS and CDR2 is SASEGT. The CDR3 length is 16 residues.

About this clonotype: A single base is all that separates this from a far larger clone, so a read error is likely. V usage is TRBV7-9 and J usage is TRBJ1-4; tentative D call: TRBD1 (5 bases). Germline CDR1 SEHNR, CDR2 FQNEAQ (reference sequence). The CDR3 runs 15 residues. CDR3 DNA sequence: TGTGCCAGCACCCCTCGCGGTCGGCGGGGGGGAAAACTGCTTTTT. It translates to CASTPRGRRGGKLLF.

This clonotype was counted ten times or more. The genes are TRBV6-9 and TRBJ1-2; 8 nucleotides align to TRBD1. This CDR3 is 15 amino acids long. Germline V gives CDR1 MNHGY, CDR2 SVAAGI. With V trimmed by 3 bases and J by 6 bases, 9 bases remained unmatched. The CDR3 nucleotides are TGTGCCAGCAGTTACTCTACAGGGGGACAGGATGGCTACACCTTC. It yields the protein CASSYSTGGQDGYTF.

The chain uses TRBV6-2 or TRBV6-3 and TRBJ2-2, with D perhaps assigned TRBD1 or TRBD2 (6 bases each). CDR1 and CDR2 (germline): MNHEY, SVGEGT. Trimming left V 8 bases short and J 4 bases short, with 23 bases between. The CDR3 sequence is 17 residues long. The chain's CDR3 is CASALVVEQGGTGELFF. In DNA form, the CDR3 reads TGTGCCAGCGCTCTCGTTGTGGAACAGGGAGGCACCGGGGAGCTGTTTTTT.

The sample holds many counts of this clonotype. The chain couples TRBV6-1 to TRBJ1-2; 7 nucleotides agree with TRBD1. The germline V gene encodes CDR1 MNHNS and CDR2 SASEGT. The CDR3 is 15 amino acids. With V trimmed by 6 bases and J by 6 bases, 13 bases remained unmatched. The CDR3 spells CASRRRDRDFNGYTF. In DNA, the CDR3 is TGTGCCAGCAGAAGACGGGACAGAGACTTTAATGGCTACACCTTC.

This clonotype has at least ten counts. The gene calls are TRBV2 and TRBJ2-2; D gene uncertain. V was cut by 4 bases and J by 0 bases, with 9 bases left in between. CDR1 is SNHLY, CDR2 FYNNEI, per germline. This CDR3 contains 15 residues. The CDR3 spells CASSVYGPNTGELFF. CDR3 coding DNA: TGTGCCAGCAGTGTTTACGGGCCGAACACCGGGGAGCTGTTTTTT.

This clonotype came up many times. J is TRBJ1-1 and V is TRBV28, with unresolved D. Germline lookup yields CDR1 MDHEN and CDR2 SYDVKM. CDR3 length: 16 residues. V gave up 7 bases and J gave up 0 bases, with 18 bases separating them. Here the CDR3 DNA reads TGTGCCAGCAACGAGATGGGCGCTGGGATGAACACTGAAGCTTTCTTT. The encoded protein is CASNEMGAGMNTEAFF.

This clonotype has at least ten counts. The chain couples TRBV7-2 to TRBJ1-4; 11 bases align to TRBD1. The junction had 7 bases not matched to a gene; V was cut back by 5 bases and J by 8 bases. The CDR3 spans 15 residues. Per the germline V gene, CDR1 is SGHTA and CDR2 is FQGNSA. The CDR3 region is CASSPPGTGGEKLFF. The DNA for the CDR3 is TGTGCCAGCAGCCCCCCCGGGACAGGGGGAGAAAAACTGTTTTTT.

The chain combines TRBV25-1 with TRBJ2-7; D may match TRBD1 or TRBD2 (5 bases each). Trimming cost V 6 bases and J 2 bases, with 14 bases left between them. The length of the CDR3 is 14 residues. Germline V CDR1 and CDR2: MGHDK, SYGVNS. The CDR3 DNA is TGTGCCAGCAGCTCCGGGACGATGACCTACGAGCAGTACTTC. Amino acid sequence: CASSSGTMTYEQYF.

There are many counts of this clonotype. The J gene is TRBJ2-2, the V gene TRBV15; no firm D call. V was pared by 0 bases and J by 3 bases, with 8 bases between. The CDR3 sequence is 15 residues long. CDR1 is LNHNV and CDR2 is YYDKDF in the germline V gene (reference sequence). The CDR3 region has the DNA TGTGCCACCAGCAGAGATTTATTTGACACCGGGGAGCTGTTTTTT. The encoded protein is CATSRDLFDTGELFF.

This clonotype was picked up many times. The chain joins TRBV25-1 to TRBJ1-1; TRBD1 aligns across 8 bases. Trimming took 5 bases from V and 5 from J; bases not matched to a gene: 10. This CDR3 has 15 residues. CDR1 MGHDK and CDR2 SYGVNS come from the germline V gene. The CDR3 loop is CASSTPQGAGTEAFF. The CDR3 coding sequence is TGTGCCAGCAGTACCCCGCAGGGGGCTGGAACTGAAGCTTTCTTT.

This clonotype was recorded many times. The V and J genes are TRBV20-1 and TRBJ2-7; D ambiguous. The CDR3 loop spans 13 amino acids. Trimming stripped 2 bases from V and 9 bases from J, with 17 bases between. Germline CDR1 DFQATT, CDR2 SNEGSKA (reference sequence). The CDR3: CSARQSPGPGQYF. In DNA form, the CDR3 reads TGCAGTGCTAGACAATCTCCGGGCCCTGGGCAGTACTTC.

Of note for this clonotype: Since a far larger clone is one base different, this is likely a read error. This chain uses TRBV3-1 with TRBJ2-1; D possibly uses TRBD1 or TRBD2 (5 bases each). CDR3 length equals 14 residues. Germline-derived CDR1 and CDR2 are LGHDT and YNNKEL (reference sequence). The V and J ends lost 5 bases and 4 bases respectively, with 12 bases between them. CDR3 coding DNA: TGTGCCAGCAGCTACGGGGCAATTTACAATGAGCAGTTCTTC. Its translation is CASSYGAIYNEQFF.

This clonotype has at least ten counts. The rearrangement links TRBV6-5 to TRBJ1-4, with unresolved D. The CDR3 has 18 amino acids. The V end lost 2 bases, the J end lost 0 bases, and 16 bases lay between the germline ends. Per germline, CDR1 MNHEY and CDR2 SVGAGI. The CDR3 spells CASSYPAQGFATNEKLFF. The CDR3 nucleotides are TGTGCCAGCAGTTACCCCGCCCAAGGCTTTGCAACTAATGAAAAACTGTTTTTT.

This clonotype was counted only a few times. V and J are TRBV4-1 and TRBJ2-4; D unclear. Between the trimmed V and J ends, which lost 1 base and 0 bases, there was a span of 10 bases. The CDR3 spans 16 residues. CDR1 is MGHRA, CDR2 YSYEKL, per germline. Written as DNA, the CDR3 is TGCGCCAGCAGCCAAGTTGGCAAACTAGCCAAAAACATTCAGTACTTC. Translation: CASSQVGKLAKNIQYF.

This clonotype has a count of ten or more. V gene TRBV18 combines with J gene TRBJ1-1; D possibly corresponds to TRBD1 (6 bases). Trimming left V 0 bases short and J 10 bases short, with 15 bases between. This CDR3 has 14 residues. Germline CDR1 and CDR2: KGHSH and LQKENI. This CDR3 is CASSPPAQGIGAFF. CDR3 in DNA: TGTGCCAGCTCACCACCGGCACAGGGTATAGGAGCTTTCTTT.

The chain has TRBV10-3 and TRBJ1-6, with TRBD1 identical over 9 bases. The junction had 3 bases not matched to a gene; V was cut back by 4 bases and J by 8 bases. CDR1 and CDR2 (germline): ENHRY, SYGVKD. The CDR3 has 14 amino acids. CDR3 in DNA: TGTGCCATCAGTGGGGGGGACAGGGATTCACCCCTCCACTTT. This codes for CAISGGDRDSPLHF.